Following are 19 T cell receptor beta chains from one sample sequenced in a study of molecular identifiers for immune sequencing clone quantification. MiXCR, run by TCRdb on the PCR reads, gives a single entry per CDR3 protein. The table has about 640,000 distinct CDR3 sequences, roughly 21% seen once. The sequenced sample consisted of naive CD8+ T cells from blood, with Jurkat cell RNA spiked in. Stated subset: FACS-sorted CD8+CD4-CCR7+CD45RA+ naive T cells. These receptors originate from a human donor in good health. Some libraries in this study had Jurkat cell RNA spiked in.

Turning to this clonotype: This may arise from a read error, as a much more abundant clone is one base away. This chain uses TRBV28 with TRBJ2-1; 9 bases line up with TRBD2. The J segment lost 10 bases and the V segment lost 6 bases, leaving 13 bases of the junction unmatched. Germline CDR1 and CDR2: MDHEN and SYDVKM. CDR3 size: 15 residues. The CDR3 coding sequence is TGTGCCAGCAGCCGAACGTCCTTAGCGGGAGACGAGCAGTTCTTC. Protein: CASSRTSLAGDEQFF.

There are many counts of this clonotype. This rearrangement joins TRBV9 to TRBJ1-4; 7 bases align to TRBD1. Germline loops: CDR1 SGDLS, CDR2 YYNGEE. The CDR3 totals 15 residues. V trimming: 4 bases; J trimming: 7 bases; junction bases outside the gene matches: 10. In nucleotides, the CDR3 is TGTGCCAGCAGCAGAAGGGGGCTGGGCGGTGAAAAACTGTTTTTT. Translation: CASSRRGLGGEKLFF.

This clonotype was seen at least ten times. The chain uses TRBV20-1 and TRBJ2-7, with D possibly TRBD1 on 5 matching bases. V was clipped by 2 bases and J by 4 bases, with 15 bases between them. The CDR3 has 14 amino acids. The V gene's germline CDR1 is DFQATT and CDR2 SNEGSKA (reference sequence). The CDR3 nucleotides are TGCAGTGCTAGAATTCTGGACACTGGTTACGAGCAGTACTTC. It codes for CSARILDTGYEQYF.

This clonotype was observed a handful of times. A read error is possible here, since a much larger clone lies one base away. This chain links TRBV27 with TRBJ2-7, with TRBD2 identical over 10 bases. CDR3 length: 15 residues. Germline V lookup: CDR1 MNHEY, CDR2 SMNVEV (reference sequence). V trimming: 6 bases; J trimming: 0 bases; junction bases outside the gene matches: 5. CDR3 sequence (DNA): TGTGCCAGCAGACCTACTAGCGGGGCCTCCTACGAGCAGTACTTC. Translating gives CASRPTSGASYEQYF.

This clonotype has ten or more counts. The J gene is TRBJ1-6, the V gene TRBV9; TRBD1 aligns across 9 bases. Germline CDR1 and CDR2: SGDLS and YYNGEE. Losses at the gene ends were 3 bases for V and 9 bases for J; bases not matched to a gene: 7. This CDR3 spans 15 amino acids. The chain's CDR3 is CASSAPGQGFSPLHF. The CDR3 nucleotides read TGTGCCAGCAGCGCGCCGGGACAGGGATTTTCACCCCTCCACTTT.

Regarding this clonotype: An end of the junction does not agree with germline; a read error may underlie this. The V call is TRBV28, the J call TRBJ1-1, with 9 nucleotides matching TRBD1. The germline V gene encodes CDR1 MDHEN and CDR2 SYDVKM. The CDR3 runs 16 residues. The CDR3 DNA sequence: TGCGCCAGCAGCACCAGGACAGGGGCGCAACCGACTGGAGCTTTCTTT. As protein: CASSTRTGAQPTGAFF.

A single count supports this clonotype. A read error may be the cause here, since a much bigger clone is one base away. This rearrangement joins TRBV9 to TRBJ2-3; 8 positions match TRBD2. With 0 bases clipped from V and 1 base from J, the junction kept 4 bases outside the gene matches. The CDR3 contains 16 residues. Germline lookup yields CDR1 SGDLS and CDR2 YYNGEE. CDR3 sequence (DNA): TGTGCCAGCAGCGTAGGTGGTAGCGGGGGCACAGATACGCAGTATTTT. Translated: CASSVGGSGGTDTQYF.

A few counts support this clonotype. The CDR3 loop reads CASSFFGGVTDTQYF. DNA for the CDR3: TGTGCCAGCAGCTTTTTCGGCGGGGTAACAGATACGCAGTATTTT. This chain joins TRBV5-4 and TRBJ2-3; maybe TRBD2 (6 bases). CDR1 is SGHNT, CDR2 YYREEE, per germline (reference sequence). The CDR3 extends over 15 amino acids. Trimming left V 2 bases short and J 3 bases short, with 13 bases between.

This clonotype has only a few counts. The chain links TRBV7-6 to TRBJ2-7; D gene ambiguous. The V gene lost 4 bases and the J gene lost 7 bases, with 20 bases spanning the gap. The germline V gene has CDR1 SGHVS and CDR2 FNYEAQ. The CDR3 has 15 amino acids. CDR3 in DNA: TGTGCCAGCAGCTCCCGGGTGGACCCCGCTGGGGAGCAGTACTTC. Its protein is CASSSRVDPAGEQYF.

The chain joins TRBV7-2 to TRBJ2-1; 8 nucleotides match TRBD1. Germline CDR1 is SGHTA and CDR2 is FQGNSA. This CDR3 spans 16 amino acids. The junction had 15 bases not matched to a gene; V was cut back by 5 bases and J by 9 bases. The CDR3 coding sequence is TGTGCCAGCAGCCCGTATCCCGGGACAGGTCCCAGTGAGCAGTTCTTC. This sequence encodes CASSPYPGTGPSEQFF.

This clonotype has a count of ten or more. The genes are TRBV6-2 or TRBV6-3 and TRBJ1-1; tentative D call: TRBD1 (6 bases). The germline gives CDR1 MNHEY, CDR2 SVGEGT. The CDR3 runs 13 residues. V shed 5 bases and J shed 4 bases, with 11 bases lying between them. The CDR3 protein is CASSLGAATEAFF. CDR3 in DNA: TGTGCCAGCAGTCTGGGGGCTGCCACTGAAGCTTTCTTT.

Concerning this clonotype itself: Without the conserved terminal phenylalanine or tryptophan, this CDR3 likely stems from a read error. This chain connects TRBV7-9 to TRBJ1-3; possible D gene TRBD1, 5 bases. The CDR3 runs 14 residues. The V gene's germline CDR1 is SEHNR and CDR2 FQNEAQ (reference sequence). The germline V and J ends were trimmed by 4 bases and 6 bases, with 13 bases remaining between them. The CDR3: CASSWSQEENTIYL. The CDR3 nucleotides read TGTGCCAGCAGCTGGTCACAGGAGGAAAACACCATATATCTT.

This clonotype occurred many times. V gene TRBV30 combines with J gene TRBJ2-2, with 13 bases identical to TRBD2. The V gene's germline CDR1 is GTSNPN and CDR2 SVGIG (reference sequence). The CDR3 is 16 amino acids. Trimming cost V 3 bases and J 5 bases; bases outside gene matches: 6. The CDR3 loop is CAWRGLAGRGTGELFF. The CDR3 DNA follows: TGTGCCTGGAGGGGACTAGCGGGACGTGGGACCGGGGAGCTGTTTTTT.

This chain joins TRBV4-1 and TRBJ1-1; D not resolved. V was shortened by 3 bases and J by 8 bases, with 10 bases between the two germline ends. CDR3 length equals 12 residues. Germline V gene lookup returns CDR1 MGHRA and CDR2 YSYEKL. DNA of the CDR3: TGCGCCAGCAGCCAGGGATACCGCGAAGCTTTCTTT. This sequence encodes CASSQGYREAFF.

Only one count was recorded for this clonotype. With a much larger clone just one base away, this may be a read error. The conserved closing phenylalanine or tryptophan is absent in this CDR3, likely reflecting a read error. The gene calls are TRBV16 and TRBJ2-3; TRBD1 might be the D (5 bases). The CDR3 length is 15 residues. Germline lookup yields CDR1 KGHSY and CDR2 FQNENV. Trimming removed 0 bases at V and 5 bases at J, with 12 bases between. The CDR3 loop reads CASSQSRQLLDTQYL. In DNA form, the CDR3 reads TGTGCCAGCAGCCAATCACGACAGTTACTAGATACGCAGTATCTT.

This clonotype occurred many times. The gene calls are TRBV28 and TRBJ2-7, with D maybe TRBD2 (6 bases). This CDR3 is built from 14 residues. Germline V gene sequence: CDR1 MDHEN, CDR2 SYDVKM. Deletions cut 7 bases from V and 0 bases from J, with 13 bases between. In nucleotides, the CDR3 is TGTGCCAGCACCTGGAGGGGCAGCTCCTACGAGCAGTACTTC. Translated, it gives CASTWRGSSYEQYF.

This clonotype was found many times. The chain employs TRBV5-1 and TRBJ1-1; D is ambiguous. This CDR3 has 12 residues. Trimming removed 5 bases at V and 5 bases at J, with 10 bases between. Looked up from germline, CDR1 is SGHRS and CDR2 is YFSETQ. CDR3 nucleotides: TGCGCCAGCAGGCTCGGGAGTACTGAAGCTTTCTTT. As protein: CASRLGSTEAFF.

The V and J genes are TRBV9 and TRBJ1-3; D ambiguous. Germline V gene sequence: CDR1 SGDLS, CDR2 YYNGEE. Deletions cut 0 bases from V and 2 bases from J, with 9 bases between. The CDR3 is made up of 15 amino acids. The CDR3 coding sequence is TGTGCCAGCAGCGTAGGGTCAGCTGCTGGAAACACCATATATTTT. Protein sequence: CASSVGSAAGNTIYF.

As concerns this clonotype: This may stem from a read error, because a much larger clone lies one nucleotide away. Lacking the conserved final phenylalanine or tryptophan, this CDR3 likely reflects a read error. CDR3 sequence (DNA): TGTGCCAGCAGCATGGGGACAGGGGGAGAGCAGTACCTC. This sequence encodes CASSMGTGGEQYL. The chain is built from TRBV7-9 and TRBJ2-7, with TRBD1 matching 11 bases. This CDR3 is 13 amino acids long. With 5 bases clipped from V and 7 bases from J, the junction kept 4 bases outside the gene matches. CDR1 is SEHNR, CDR2 FQNEAQ, per germline (reference sequence).